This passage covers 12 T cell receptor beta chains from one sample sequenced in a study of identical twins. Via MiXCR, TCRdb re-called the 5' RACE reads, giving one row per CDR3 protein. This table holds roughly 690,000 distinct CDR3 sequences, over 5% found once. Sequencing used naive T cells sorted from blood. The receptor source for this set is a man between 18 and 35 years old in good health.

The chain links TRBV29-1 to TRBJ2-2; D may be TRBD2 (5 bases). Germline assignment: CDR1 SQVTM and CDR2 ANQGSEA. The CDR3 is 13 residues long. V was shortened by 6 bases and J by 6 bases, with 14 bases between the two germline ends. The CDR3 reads CSVRGEAAGELFF. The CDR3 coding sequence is TGCAGCGTCCGGGGAGAAGCCGCCGGGGAGCTGTTTTTT.

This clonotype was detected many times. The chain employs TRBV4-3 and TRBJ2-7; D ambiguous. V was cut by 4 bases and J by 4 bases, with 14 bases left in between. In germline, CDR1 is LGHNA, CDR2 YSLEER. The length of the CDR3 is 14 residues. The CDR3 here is CASSPEPFEYEQYF. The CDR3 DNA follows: TGCGCCAGCAGCCCTGAGCCCTTCGAGTACGAGCAGTACTTC.

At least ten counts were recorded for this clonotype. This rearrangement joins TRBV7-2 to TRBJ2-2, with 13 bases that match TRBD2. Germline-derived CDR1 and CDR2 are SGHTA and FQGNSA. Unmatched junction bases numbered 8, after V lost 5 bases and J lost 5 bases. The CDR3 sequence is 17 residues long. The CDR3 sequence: CASSPELAGGGTGELFF. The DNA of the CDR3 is TGTGCCAGCAGCCCTGAACTAGCGGGAGGGGGTACCGGGGAGCTGTTTTTT.

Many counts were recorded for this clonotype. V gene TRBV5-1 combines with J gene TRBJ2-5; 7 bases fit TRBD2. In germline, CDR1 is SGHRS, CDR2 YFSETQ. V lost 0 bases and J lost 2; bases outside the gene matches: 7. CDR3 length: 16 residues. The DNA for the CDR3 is TGCGCCAGCAGCTTGGCTGACGGGGGGAGGCAAGAGACCCAGTACTTC. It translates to CASSLADGGRQETQYF. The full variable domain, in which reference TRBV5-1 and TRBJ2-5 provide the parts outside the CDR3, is KAGVTQTPRYLIKTRGQQVTLSCSPISGHRSVSWYQQTPGQGLQFLFEYFSETQRNKGNFPGRFSGRQFSNSRSEMNVSTLELGDSALYLCASSLADGGRQETQYFGPGTRLLVL.

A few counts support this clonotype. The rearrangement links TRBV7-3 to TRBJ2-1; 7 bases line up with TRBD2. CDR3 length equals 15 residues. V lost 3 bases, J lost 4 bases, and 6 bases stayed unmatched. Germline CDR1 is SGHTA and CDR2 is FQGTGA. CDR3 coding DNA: TGTGCCAGCAGCTTTGGAGCGGGATTTTACAATGAGCAGTTCTTC. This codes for CASSFGAGFYNEQFF.

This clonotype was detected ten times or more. CDR3: CASGRLRFYNEQFF. CDR3 nucleotides: TGTGCCAGCGGAAGACTTCGCTTTTACAATGAGCAGTTCTTC. The gene calls are TRBV6-2 or TRBV6-3 and TRBJ2-1; D call uncertain. Germline-derived CDR1 and CDR2 are MNHEY and SVGEGT. V lost 8 bases to trimming and J lost 4 bases, with 15 bases between them. CDR3 length: 14 amino acids.

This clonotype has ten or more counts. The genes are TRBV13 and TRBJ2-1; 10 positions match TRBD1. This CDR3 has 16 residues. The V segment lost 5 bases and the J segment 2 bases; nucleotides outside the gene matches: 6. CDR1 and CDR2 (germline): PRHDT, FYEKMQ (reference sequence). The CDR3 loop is CASSTSGTGAYNEQFF. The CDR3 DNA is TGTGCCAGCAGCACCAGCGGGACAGGGGCCTACAATGAGCAGTTCTTC.

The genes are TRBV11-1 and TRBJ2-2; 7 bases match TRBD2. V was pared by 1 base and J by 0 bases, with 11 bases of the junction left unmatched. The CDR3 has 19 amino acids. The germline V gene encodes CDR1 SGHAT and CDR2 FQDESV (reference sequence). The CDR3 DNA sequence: TGTGCCAGCAGCTTAGAAATGAAGGGACTATCGGCGAACACCGGGGAGCTGTTTTTT. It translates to CASSLEMKGLSANTGELFF.

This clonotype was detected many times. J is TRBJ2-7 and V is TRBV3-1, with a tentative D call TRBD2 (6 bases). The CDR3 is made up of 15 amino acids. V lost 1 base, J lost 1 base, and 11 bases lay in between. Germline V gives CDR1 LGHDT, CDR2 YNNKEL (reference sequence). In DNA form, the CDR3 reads TGTGCCAGCAGCCAAGGGGACTTGACTTCCTACGAGCAGTACTTC. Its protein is CASSQGDLTSYEQYF.

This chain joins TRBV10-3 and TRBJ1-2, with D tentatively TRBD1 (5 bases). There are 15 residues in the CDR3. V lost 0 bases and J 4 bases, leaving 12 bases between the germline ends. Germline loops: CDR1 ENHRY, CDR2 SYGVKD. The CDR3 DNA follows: TGTGCCATCAGTGAGTCTCCCGGGACTAGCTATGGCTACACCTTC. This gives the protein CAISESPGTSYGYTF.

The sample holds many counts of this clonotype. CDR3 DNA: TGCAGTGCTAGAGGATTATGGGGGGCGGACACTGAAGCTTTCTTT. It translates to CSARGLWGADTEAFF. This rearrangement joins TRBV20-1 to TRBJ1-1; TRBD1 might be the D (6 bases). The ends were cut back, 1 base at V and 3 bases at J, with 15 bases in the middle. The CDR3 runs 15 residues. Germline assignment: CDR1 DFQATT and CDR2 SNEGSKA (reference sequence).

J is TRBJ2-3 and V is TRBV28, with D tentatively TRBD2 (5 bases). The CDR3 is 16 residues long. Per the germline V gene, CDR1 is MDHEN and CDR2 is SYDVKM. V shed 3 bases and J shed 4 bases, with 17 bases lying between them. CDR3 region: CASSLSGGPWADTQYF. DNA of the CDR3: TGTGCCAGCAGTTTGTCCGGAGGCCCATGGGCAGATACGCAGTATTTT. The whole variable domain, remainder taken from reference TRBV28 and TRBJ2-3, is DVKVTQSSRYLVKRTGEKVFLECVQDMDHENMFWYRQDPGLGLRLIYFSYDVKMKEKGDIPEGYSVSREKKERFSLILESASTNQTSMYLCASSLSGGPWADTQYFGPGTRLTVL.